Listed below are T cell receptor beta chains from one sample, sequenced in a study of T-cell reconstitution after alpha-beta-depleted transplantation in children. TCRdb recomputed calls from the PCR reads with MiXCR, one row per CDR3 protein. This repertoire shows about 980,000 distinct CDR3 sequences, about 29% found once; its top ten account for 28%. The material sequenced was PBMCs, mostly from graft donor cells, taken 360 days after TCRalphabeta/CD19-depleted stem cell transplant. The receptors were sampled from a boy younger than two who had a stem cell transplant for SCID, so the T cells may come from the graft donor. Each CDR3 is given with its conserved first and last residue. A D gene is named only where the DNA matches it firmly. Clone sizes are given selectively: once, few, many, or a class where the clone is expanded.

DNA: TGTGCCAGCAGTTACATGGGTGAGGAGACCCAGTACTTC; CDR3: CASSYMGEETQYF; size: .; J: TRBJ2-5; V: TRBV12-3/TRBV12-4; D: .
DNA: TGCAGCGTTTGGGTGAACACTGAAGCTTTCTTT; CDR3: CSVWVNTEAFF; size: few; J: TRBJ1-1; V: TRBV29-1; D: .
DNA: TGTGCCAGCAGTTTAGGGGAGCGGAACCACCCCACAGATACGCAGTATTTT; CDR3: CASSLGERNHPTDTQYF; size: .; J: TRBJ2-3; V: TRBV12-3/TRBV12-4; D: .
DNA: TGTGCCAGCAGCCGAGGACTAGTAGGCTACGAGCAGTACTTC; CDR3: CASSRGLVGYEQYF; size: few; J: TRBJ2-7; V: TRBV28; D: TRBD2
DNA: TGTGCCAGCAATAGCGGGGTCTCCACTGAAGCTTTCTTT; CDR3: CASNSGVSTEAFF; size: .; J: TRBJ1-1; V: TRBV12-3/TRBV12-4; D: .
DNA: TGTGCCAGCAGCCCCCGCCCGGGACAGGTTAGGCAAGAGACCCAGTACTTC; CDR3: CASSPRPGQVRQETQYF; size: few; J: TRBJ2-5; V: TRBV5-6; D: TRBD1
DNA: TGTGCCAGCAGCTTACCTGGAAACACCATATATTTT; CDR3: CASSLPGNTIYF; size: many; J: TRBJ1-3; V: TRBV5-1; D: .
DNA: TGCAGTGCTAGAATCCACCCGGGCTACGAGCAGTACTTC; CDR3: CSARIHPGYEQYF; size: .; J: TRBJ2-7; V: TRBV20-1; D: .
DNA: TGTGCCAGCACGAGGCGGACGATCTACGAGCAGTACTTC; CDR3: CASTRRTIYEQYF; size: .; J: TRBJ2-7; V: TRBV2; D: .
DNA: TGTGCCAGCAGCGTTAAGACAGGGGGCACTGAAGCTTTCTTT; CDR3: CASSVKTGGTEAFF; size: few; J: TRBJ1-1; V: TRBV5-5; D: TRBD1
DNA: TGCAGTGCTAGCCCGACTAGCTACGAGCAGTACTTC; CDR3: CSASPTSYEQYF; size: few; J: TRBJ2-7; V: TRBV20-1; D: .
DNA: TGCGCCAGCAGCACTATTTCGTGGCAAGCTGAAGCTTTCTTT; CDR3: CASSTISWQAEAFF; size: many; J: TRBJ1-1; V: TRBV5-1; D: .
DNA: TGTGCCAGCAGACCTAGGACCGAAAACACTGAAGCTTTCTTT; CDR3: CASRPRTENTEAFF; size: .; J: TRBJ1-1; V: TRBV27; D: .
DNA: TGTGCCAGCAGTTTCCAGCGGGTGTCCCCAGATACGCAGTATTTT; CDR3: CASSFQRVSPDTQYF; size: .; J: TRBJ2-3; V: TRBV12-3/TRBV12-4; D: .
DNA: TGTGCCAGCAGGGTAGGGCTTGGTACCGGGGAGCTGTTTTTT; CDR3: CASRVGLGTGELFF; size: few; J: TRBJ2-2; V: TRBV12-3/TRBV12-4; D: .
DNA: TGTGCCATCAGTGAGTCTGGTGGAGGGCAGTACTTC; CDR3: CAISESGGGQYF; size: once; J: TRBJ2-7; V: TRBV10-3; D: .
DNA: TGTGCCAGCAGCTTTGGACACAGTACCTACGAGCAGTACTTC; CDR3: CASSFGHSTYEQYF; size: .; J: TRBJ2-7; V: TRBV13; D: .
DNA: TGCAGTGCTAGCTGGACTAGCGTCTCCTACGAGCAGTACTTC; CDR3: CSASWTSVSYEQYF; size: few; J: TRBJ2-7; V: TRBV20-1; D: TRBD2
DNA: TGTGCCAGCAGCTCCATGGTACCGGGGGAGACCCAGTACTTC; CDR3: CASSSMVPGETQYF; size: .; J: TRBJ2-5; V: TRBV28; D: .
DNA: TGTGCCAGCAGCTTAGAAGTGGTTCGGCAGTTCTTC; CDR3: CASSLEVVRQFF; size: few; J: TRBJ2-1; V: TRBV7-9; D: .
DNA: TGTGCCAGCAGTTCCCTTGGTTCTAGCCCAGCCAAAAACATTCAGTACTTC; CDR3: CASSSLGSSPAKNIQYF; size: few; J: TRBJ2-4; V: TRBV6-5; D: .
DNA: TGTGCCAGCAGCTTAAAGTGGCTCCAGGGGGGAGGCGAGCAGTACTTC; CDR3: CASSLKWLQGGGEQYF; size: .; J: TRBJ2-7; V: TRBV7-9; D: .
DNA: TGTGCCAGCAGCTTTCACGGGAACTCCTACAATGAGCAGTTCTTC; CDR3: CASSFHGNSYNEQFF; size: .; J: TRBJ2-1; V: TRBV9; D: .
DNA: TGTGCCACCGAACCGGGGTTCTTC; CDR3: CATEPGFF; size: few; J: TRBJ2-1; V: TRBV24-1; D: .
DNA: TGTGCCAGCAGTGGTAAATGGACAGATTATAACTTC; CDR3: CASSGKWTDYNF; size: .; J: TRBJ2-5; V: TRBV25-1; D: .
DNA: TGCGCCAGCAGCTTGGGTTCAGGTCCCACCGGGGAGCTGTTTTTT; CDR3: CASSLGSGPTGELFF; size: .; J: TRBJ2-2; V: TRBV5-1; D: .
DNA: TGCGCCAGCAGCCAGAGGCCTCGGGGAGGGGCCTATGGCTACACCTTC; CDR3: CASSQRPRGGAYGYTF; size: .; J: TRBJ1-2; V: TRBV4-1; D: .
DNA: TGCAGTGCCCTCGGACAGGTCTACGAGCAGTACTTC; CDR3: CSALGQVYEQYF; size: few; J: TRBJ2-7; V: TRBV20-1; D: TRBD1
DNA: TGTGCCAGCAGTCCCTCGACAACAAGGGTACGAAACGGGGAGCTGTTTTTT; CDR3: CASSPSTTRVRNGELFF; size: few; J: TRBJ2-2; V: TRBV12-3/TRBV12-4; D: .
DNA: TGTGCCAGCAGCTATCGGACAGGGAGCTCCTACAATGAGCAGTTCTTC; CDR3: CASSYRTGSSYNEQFF; size: .; J: TRBJ2-1; V: TRBV28; D: TRBD1
DNA: TGCAGTGCTAGGAGGGGCATCCTCTCCTACGAGCAGTACTTC; CDR3: CSARRGILSYEQYF; size: .; J: TRBJ2-7; V: TRBV20-1; D: .
DNA: TGTGCCAGTAGTAGCGGGGCACCTACAGATACGCAGTATTTT; CDR3: CASSSGAPTDTQYF; size: few; J: TRBJ2-3; V: TRBV9; D: TRBD2